This T cell receptor (beta chain) was sequenced in a study of T-cell memory formation after mild COVID-19. One entry per CDR3 protein results from TCRdb running MiXCR on the 5' RACE reads. The repertoire consists of more than 300,000 distinct CDR3 sequences, with 20% to 25% occurring once and the leading ten covering roughly 21%. Per germline, CDR1 MNHNS and CDR2 SASEGT. V lost 1 base and J lost 0, with 6 bases in between. This CDR3 is built from 14 residues. The sample was PBMCs or a T cell subset sorted from them (not recorded which). The receptor comes from a man between 18 and 35 years old who had mild COVID-19 (a few samples of this study predate the infection). Cell type and time point are not known. The J gene is TRBJ1-1, the V gene TRBV6-1; D is unclear. CDR3 region: CASSEDRLNTEAFF. The CDR3 DNA sequence: TGTGCCAGCAGTGAAGACCGATTGAACACTGAAGCTTTCTTT.